The present T cell receptor beta chain was sequenced within a study of OX40 agonist ivuxolimab in advanced cancers. Overall study context: Dose-escalation patients suffered from hepatocellular carcinoma, melanoma, renal cell or head and neck cancer. Participants averaged approximately 65 years of age (range about 23 to 79) and were 75% to 90% male.

Anyone with autoimmune disease history or systemic immunosuppression was excluded. The timepoints at which blood was sampled were baseline, cycle 4 day 1, and cycle 7 day 1. Trimming pared 7 bases from V and 4 bases from J, leaving 10 bases between. The CDR3 is 12 residues long. Germline CDR1 MNHEY, CDR2 SVGAGI. Repertoires were generated with immunoSEQ multiplex PCR, while TCRdb's copy carries only in-frame clones and drops some. The repertoire holds about 81,000 clones, with around 89% as singletons. Sequenced here: CD4+ or CD8+ T cells sorted from blood, sampled in a trial of the OX40 agonist ivuxolimab. V is TRBV6-5 and J is TRBJ1-2; a possible D gene is TRBD1 (6 bases). The clonotype was recovered from an adult with an advanced solid tumor such as melanoma, head and neck, liver or kidney cancer. Here the CDR3 DNA reads TGTGCCAGCAAGGGGGACGGCTATGGCTACACCTTC. Translation: CASKGDGYGYTF.